Presented here are 7 T cell receptor beta chains from one specimen sequenced in a study of CD8+ T cells in alopecia areata. RNA extraction was followed by reverse transcription into cDNA, which acted as the sequencing template. TCRdb keeps only in-frame clones here, not all; method: immunoSEQ multiplex PCR. The sample lists roughly 120,000 clones; more than 30% were seen once. The sample comprised CD4+ T cells sorted from blood. These receptor sequences come from a human donor with alopecia areata.

The chain employs TRBV29-1 and TRBJ1-1; tentative D call: TRBD1 (5 bases). CDR1 is SQVTM, CDR2 ANQGSEA, per germline. CDR3 length: 12 residues. V was shortened by 7 bases and J by 4 bases, with 13 bases between the two germline ends. The DNA for the CDR3 is TGCAGCGGCGACAGAGGCCGCACTGAAGCTTTCTTT. This sequence encodes CSGDRGRTEAFF.

The CDR3 DNA reads TGCGCCAGCAACCCCTTAGGAGTGAACACTGAAGCTTTCTTT. Residues: CASNPLGVNTEAFF. The chain has TRBV5-1 and TRBJ1-1; D not certain. CDR3 length equals 14 residues. V lost 6 bases and J 0 bases, leaving 12 bases between the germline ends. Germline CDR1 reads SGHRS; CDR2 reads YFSETQ.

The rearrangement joins TRBV29-1 to TRBJ1-4, with D uncertain. Trimming removed 6 bases at V and 8 bases at J, with 16 bases between. Germline loops: CDR1 SQVTM, CDR2 ANQGSEA. The CDR3 sequence is 13 residues long. The CDR3 spells CSVKQNVAEKLFF. Written as DNA, the CDR3 is TGCAGCGTAAAACAAAATGTAGCCGAAAAACTGTTTTTT.

This clone was found many times. The chain couples TRBV28 to TRBJ2-4; 10 bases fit TRBD2. The CDR3 is 17 amino acids. The germline gives CDR1 MDHEN, CDR2 SYDVKM. With V trimmed by 6 bases and J by 1 base, 9 bases remained unmatched. The CDR3 region is CASSSSGSGGAKNIQYF. CDR3 in DNA: TGTGCCAGCAGCTCTAGCGGGAGTGGGGGGGCCAAAAACATTCAGTACTTC.

This clone was observed a few times. Other DNA sequences in the sample encode the same CDR3. This chain uses TRBV5-1 with TRBJ2-5, with D possibly being TRBD2 (6 bases). CDR3 length: 10 residues. The ends were cut back, 7 bases at V and 5 bases at J, with 6 bases in the middle. The germline V gene encodes CDR1 SGHRS and CDR2 YFSETQ. The DNA for the CDR3 is TGCGCCAGCGCGGGGGAGACCCAGTACTTC. Translation: CASAGETQYF.

The J gene is TRBJ1-2, the V gene TRBV5-1, with 7 bases fitting TRBD1. The CDR3 is made up of 14 amino acids. Germline trimming cut 4 bases from V and 3 bases from J; bases unmatched to any gene: 6. Germline loops: CDR1 SGHRS, CDR2 YFSETQ. The CDR3 DNA reads as TGCGCCAGCAGCGTGCAAACAGGGGACTATGGCTACACCTTC. Translated: CASSVQTGDYGYTF. The full variable domain, with the rest looked up from reference TRBV5-1 and TRBJ1-2, is KAGVTQTPRYLIKTRGQQVTLSCSPISGHRSVSWYQQTPGQGLQFLFEYFSETQRNKGNFPGRFSGRQFSNSRSEMNVSTLELGDSALYLCASSVQTGDYGYTFGSGTRLTVV.

This clone was seen a handful of times. For the CDR3, the DNA is TGTGCCAGCTCACCACAGGGAAACTATGGCTACACCTTC. It yields the protein CASSPQGNYGYTF. V is TRBV18 and J is TRBJ1-2; D remains unclear. The CDR3 covers 13 residues. With 1 base removed from V and 2 bases from J, the gap between germline ends came to 5 bases. The germline V gene has CDR1 KGHSH and CDR2 LQKENI.